Listed below are T cell receptor beta chains from one sample, sequenced in a study of blood T cell repertoires in COVID-19. The protocol was immunoSEQ multiplex PCR, while the TCRdb copy is restricted to in-frame clones and leaves out a portion. The table lists 270,000 or so clones, over 70% of them singletons. Sample: peripheral blood. The receptors were sampled from a human donor in a cohort sampled during active COVID-19. Each CDR3 is given with its conserved first and last residue. A D gene is named only where the DNA matches it firmly. Not every row has a clone size; where given, it reads once, few, many or a size class.

d_call cdr3_length j_call v_call clone_size cdr3_aa cdr3_nt
- 14 TRBJ1-5 TRBV6-5 - CASRGWGGSQPQHF TGTGCCAGCAGGGGATGGGGGGGGAGTCAGCCCCAGCATTTT
TRBD2 16 TRBJ2-3 TRBV15 - CATQNGRTSGGNTQYF TGTGCCACCCAAAATGGACGGACTAGCGGGGGAAATACGCAGTATTTT
- 15 TRBJ2-2 TRBV4-3 - CASSRQGGVSGELFF TGCGCCAGCAGCCGTCAGGGGGGAGTCTCCGGGGAGCTGTTTTTT
TRBD2 15 TRBJ2-3 TRBV11-2 - CASSFTSGGPDTQYF TGTGCCAGCAGCTTTACCAGCGGGGGGCCAGATACGCAGTATTTT
TRBD2 15 TRBJ2-5 TRBV6-1 - CASSAASGGVETQYF TGTGCCAGCAGTGCAGCTAGCGGGGGGGTTGAGACCCAGTACTTC
- 14 TRBJ1-2 TRBV18 - CASSPGQRNYGYTF TGTGCCAGCTCGCCTGGACAGAGGAACTATGGCTACACCTTC
TRBD2 14 TRBJ2-3 TRBV10-2 - CASSETSGPDTQYF TGCGCCAGCAGTGAAACTAGCGGCCCAGATACGCAGTATTTT
TRBD1 14 TRBJ1-2 TRBV13 - CASSQGTGGFGYTF TGTGCCAGCAGCCAAGGGACAGGGGGGTTCGGCTACACCTTC
- 14 TRBJ1-6 TRBV6-5 - CASSYGGANSPLHF TGTGCCAGCAGTTACGGGGGGGCTAATTCACCCCTCCACTTT
- 12 TRBJ1-1 TRBV2 - CASSGQNTEAFF TGTGCCAGCAGCGGACAGAACACTGAAGCTTTCTTT
TRBD2 14 TRBJ2-7 TRBV28 - CASSLLGLRSGQYF TGTGCCAGCAGTTTATTGGGACTAAGGTCGGGGCAGTACTTC
- 16 TRBJ2-1 TRBV6-6 few CASSDGGGSPYNEQFF TGTGCCAGCAGCGACGGGGGCGGGAGCCCCTACAATGAGCAGTTCTTC
TRBD1 17 TRBJ1-2 TRBV19 - CASSRGTGGVVDYGYTF TGTGCCAGTAGTCGGGGGACAGGGGGCGTGGTTGACTATGGCTACACCTTC
- 16 TRBJ1-6 TRBV3-1/TRBV3-2 - CASTERGGHRDSPLHF TGTGCCAGCACAGAGCGCGGGGGGCATAGGGATTCACCCCTCCACTTT
TRBD1 16 TRBJ1-2 TRBV5-1 - CASSIGQGATNYGYTF TGCGCCAGCAGCATAGGACAGGGGGCAACTAACTATGGCTACACCTTC
TRBD1 14 TRBJ1-1 TRBV5-1 - CASSPGTVNTEAFF TGCGCCAGCAGCCCGGGGACAGTGAACACTGAAGCTTTCTTT
- 15 TRBJ2-3 TRBV9 - CASSVVGGRTDTQYF TGTGCCAGCAGCGTAGTGGGCGGGCGCACAGATACGCAGTATTTT